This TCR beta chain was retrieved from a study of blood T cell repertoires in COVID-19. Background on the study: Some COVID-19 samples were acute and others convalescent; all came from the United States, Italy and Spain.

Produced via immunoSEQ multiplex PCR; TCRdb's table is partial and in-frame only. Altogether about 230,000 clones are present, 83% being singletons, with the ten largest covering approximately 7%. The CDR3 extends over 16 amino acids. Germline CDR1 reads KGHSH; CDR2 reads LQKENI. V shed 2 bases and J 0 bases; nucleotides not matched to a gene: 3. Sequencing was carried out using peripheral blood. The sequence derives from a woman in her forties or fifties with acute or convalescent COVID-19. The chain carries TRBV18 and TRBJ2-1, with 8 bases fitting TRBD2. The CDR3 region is CASSPTGGSSYNEQFF. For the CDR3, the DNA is TGTGCCAGCTCACCAACGGGAGGGAGCTCCTACAATGAGCAGTTCTTC.